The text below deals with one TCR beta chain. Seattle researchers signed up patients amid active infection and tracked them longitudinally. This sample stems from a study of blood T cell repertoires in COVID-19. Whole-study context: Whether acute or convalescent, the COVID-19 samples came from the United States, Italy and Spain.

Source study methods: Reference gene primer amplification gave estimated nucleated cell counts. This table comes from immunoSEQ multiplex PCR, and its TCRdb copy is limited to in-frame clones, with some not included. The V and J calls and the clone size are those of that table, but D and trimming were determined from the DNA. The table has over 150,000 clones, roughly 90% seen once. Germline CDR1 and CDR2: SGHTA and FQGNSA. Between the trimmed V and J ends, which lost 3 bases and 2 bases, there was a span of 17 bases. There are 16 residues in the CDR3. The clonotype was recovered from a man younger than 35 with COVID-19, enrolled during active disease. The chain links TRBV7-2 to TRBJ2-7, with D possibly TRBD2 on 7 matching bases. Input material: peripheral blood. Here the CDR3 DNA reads TGTGCCAGCAGCTTCCAAGGGGGGGCCGTTACCTACGAGCAGTACTTC. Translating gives CASSFQGGAVTYEQYF.